The source of this TCR beta chain is a study of OX40 agonist ivuxolimab in advanced cancers. Study information: The patients received agonistic anti-OX40 (CD134) antibody ivuxolimab.

Germline CDR1 is SEHNR and CDR2 is FQNEAQ (reference sequence). This CDR3 contains 13 residues. The V segment lost 3 bases and the J segment 3 bases; nucleotides outside the gene matches: 1. Sequencing used immunoSEQ multiplex PCR; TCRdb keeps in-frame clones, though not all of them. The sample records some 20,000 clones, about three quarters being singletons. This clonotype originated in an adult with an advanced solid tumor such as melanoma, head and neck, liver or kidney cancer. This material consisted of CD4+ or CD8+ T cells sorted from blood, taken in a trial of the OX40 agonist ivuxolimab. This sequence joins TRBV7-9 and TRBJ2-7, with 8 positions matching TRBD2. The CDR3 bases are TGTGCCAGCAGCTTGCGGGGGGACTACGAGCAGTACTTC. Translating it yields CASSLRGDYEQYF.